The 17 T cell receptor beta chains given below trace back to one sample, sequenced in a study of response to subunit inactivated influenza vaccine. TCRdb analysed the RT-PCR reads with MiXCR anew, one entry per CDR3 protein. The sample includes around 470,000 distinct CDR3 sequences, around 7.7% seen only once; the top ten take roughly 14%. The material sequenced was PBMCs from blood, taken less than 30 months after vaccination. The receptor set was obtained from a man between 50 and 69 years old who received an inactivated influenza vaccine.

The chain couples TRBV5-1 to TRBJ2-7; TRBD1 agrees at 8 bases. The CDR3 contains 14 residues. CDR1 and CDR2 (germline): SGHRS, YFSETQ. V dropped 2 bases and J dropped 3; count of bases not matched to a gene: 4. CDR3 region: CASSLRTGIYEQYF. DNA for the CDR3: TGCGCCAGCAGCTTAAGGACAGGGATCTACGAGCAGTACTTC.

This chain uses TRBV27 with TRBJ2-3; TRBD2 aligns across 7 bases. V shed 6 bases and J 2 bases; nucleotides not matched to a gene: 5. CDR1 is MNHEY and CDR2 is SMNVEV in the germline V gene (reference sequence). This CDR3 is built from 14 residues. CDR3 amino acids: CASRMAGVTDTQYF. CDR3 DNA sequence: TGTGCCAGCAGGATGGCGGGGGTCACAGATACGCAGTATTTT.

Ten or more counts support this clonotype. CDR3 DNA sequence: TGTGCCAGCAGCGGGATCGGGGGGGGCGCAGATACGCAGTATTTT. Amino acid sequence: CASSGIGGGADTQYF. The rearrangement links TRBV12-3 or TRBV12-4 to TRBJ2-3; 8 nucleotides align to TRBD2. The V gene end was trimmed by 6 bases and the J gene end by 4 bases; junction bases not matched to a gene: 9. The CDR3 spans 15 residues.

This chain joins TRBV27 and TRBJ2-6; D is perhaps TRBD1 (5 bases). CDR1 and CDR2 from the germline V gene are MNHEY and SMNVEV (reference sequence). The CDR3 contains 16 residues. V was cut by 5 bases and J by 4 bases, with 15 bases left in between. The CDR3 DNA reads as TGTGCCAGCAGTGTTGTAGTGGGGCCAGGGGCCAACGTCCTGACTTTC. Protein sequence: CASSVVVGPGANVLTF.

The chain links TRBV6-1 to TRBJ1-3; D remains unclear. Germline CDR1 is MNHNS and CDR2 is SASEGT. The V gene lost 6 bases and the J gene lost 0 bases, with 12 bases spanning the gap. The CDR3 consists of 15 residues. The CDR3 reads CASSKKASSGNTIYF. The CDR3 bases are TGTGCCAGCAGCAAAAAGGCGAGCTCTGGAAACACCATATATTTT.

CDR3 amino acids: CASSTGTVNTEAFF. As DNA, the CDR3 is TGTGCCAGCAGCACAGGGACGGTGAACACTGAAGCTTTCTTT. This chain links TRBV5-5 with TRBJ1-1; tentatively, D is TRBD1 (6 bases). The germline gives CDR1 SGHKS, CDR2 YYEKEE (reference sequence). The CDR3 has 14 amino acids. Between the trimmed V and J ends, which lost 4 bases and 0 bases, there was a span of 10 bases.

This clonotype was observed at least ten times. V is TRBV7-2 and J is TRBJ2-7; a possible D gene is TRBD1 (6 bases). CDR3 length equals 14 residues. The germline gives CDR1 SGHTA, CDR2 FQGNSA. Trimming took 1 base from V and 3 from J, leaving 10 bases between them. DNA of the CDR3: TGTGCCAGCAGCTTAGAACAGGGAATCTACGAGCAGTACTTC. Translation gives CASSLEQGIYEQYF. Filled out from reference TRBV7-2 and TRBJ2-7, the complete variable domain reads GAGVSQSPSNKVTEKGKDVELRCDPISGHTALYWYRQSLGQGLEFLIYFQGNSAPDKSGLPSDRFSAERTGGSVSTLTIQRTQQEDSAVYLCASSLEQGIYEQYFGPGTRLTVT.

CDR3 coding DNA: TGTGCCAGTAGCCCATGGTGGGGAAAACACGAGCAGTACTTC. It translates to CASSPWWGKHEQYF. The J gene is TRBJ2-7, the V gene TRBV19, with unresolved D. Looked up from germline, CDR1 is LNHDA and CDR2 is SQIVND (reference sequence). This CDR3 has 14 residues. V gave up 6 bases and J gave up 5 bases, with 17 bases separating them.

This clonotype was picked up many times. A much larger clone lies one base from this, so it may be a read error. The J gene is TRBJ2-3, the V gene TRBV5-6; D is undetermined. Germline values: CDR1 SGHDT, CDR2 YYEEEE. V shed 3 bases and J shed 5 bases, with 4 bases lying between them. The length of the CDR3 is 11 residues. The CDR3 sequence: CASSSGDTQYF. The CDR3 coding sequence is TGTGCCAGCAGCTCAGGAGATACGCAGTATTTT.

The rearrangement uses TRBV6-6 and TRBJ2-7; possible D gene TRBD1, 5 bases. V was cut by 2 bases and J by 4 bases, with 9 bases left in between. Germline loops: CDR1 MNHNY, CDR2 SVGAGI (reference sequence). The CDR3 length is 13 residues. As DNA, the CDR3 is TGTGCCAGCAGTTACAGGGGAAGATACGAGCAGTACTTC. Amino acids: CASSYRGRYEQYF.

This clonotype was detected many times. The gene calls are TRBV7-9 and TRBJ2-7; D call uncertain. Germline CDR1 and CDR2: SEHNR and FQNEAQ (reference sequence). V lost 5 bases and J 3 bases, leaving 5 bases between the germline ends. The CDR3 is 11 residues long. The CDR3 bases are TGTGCCAGCAGCGCCCACTACGAGCAGTACTTC. Protein sequence: CASSAHYEQYF.

The V gene is TRBV20-1, the J gene TRBJ1-1; D gene unclear. Germline assignment: CDR1 DFQATT and CDR2 SNEGSKA (reference sequence). Deletions cut 4 bases from V and 1 base from J, with 7 bases between. The CDR3 is 12 residues long. DNA of the CDR3: TGCAGTGCTAAACACCAGAACACTGAAGCTTTCTTT. Amino acid sequence: CSAKHQNTEAFF.

Ten or more counts support this clonotype. V and J are TRBV7-9 and TRBJ2-7; perhaps TRBD2 as D (6 bases). Trimming took off 3 bases at V and 1 base at J, with 13 bases between the two ends. The CDR3 is 15 amino acids. CDR1 is SEHNR, CDR2 FQNEAQ, per germline (reference sequence). CDR3 sequence reads: CASSFAGRVSYEQYF. CDR3 DNA: TGTGCCAGCAGCTTTGCGGGACGGGTTTCCTACGAGCAGTACTTC. The complete variable domain, with remaining parts taken from reference TRBV7-9 and TRBJ2-7, reads DTGVSQNPRHKITKRGQNVTFRCDPISEHNRLYWYRQTLGQGPEFLTYFQNEAQLEKSRLLSDRFSAERPKGSFSTLEIQRTEQGDSAMYLCASSFAGRVSYEQYFGPGTRLTVT.

The chain links TRBV21-1 to TRBJ2-7. TRBV21-1 is tagged as a pseudogene. The CDR3 has 14 amino acids. CDR3 DNA sequence: TGTGCCAGCAGCAAAGTAGGGATGATCTACGAGCAGTACTTC. Translating it yields CASSKVGMIYEQYF.

This clonotype has just a few counts. The chain has TRBV28 and TRBJ2-7, with a possible D match to TRBD1 (5 bases). The ends were cut back, 1 base at V and 2 bases at J, with 12 bases in the middle. The CDR3 has 15 amino acids. Germline loops: CDR1 MDHEN, CDR2 SYDVKM. The CDR3 sequence is CASSLFQGVPYEQYF. Written as DNA, the CDR3 is TGTGCCAGCAGTTTATTCCAGGGTGTTCCCTACGAGCAGTACTTC. The whole variable domain, remainder taken from reference TRBV28 and TRBJ2-7, is DVKVTQSSRYLVKRTGEKVFLECVQDMDHENMFWYRQDPGLGLRLIYFSYDVKMKEKGDIPEGYSVSREKKERFSLILESASTNQTSMYLCASSLFQGVPYEQYFGPGTRLTVT.

The rearrangement joins TRBV29-1 to TRBJ2-5, with D possibly TRBD2 on 5 matching bases. V gave up 6 bases and J gave up 5 bases, with 19 bases separating them. The CDR3 is 14 amino acids. Germline lookup yields CDR1 SQVTM and CDR2 ANQGSEA. The CDR3 spells CSVEPGPGLETQYF. The DNA of the CDR3 is TGCAGCGTGGAACCGGGTCCGGGGTTGGAGACCCAGTACTTC.

This clonotype came up a few times. The rearrangement joins TRBV29-1 to TRBJ1-5; unclear D gene. The CDR3 totals 13 residues. Per germline, CDR1 SQVTM and CDR2 ANQGSEA. The V and J ends lost 3 bases and 3 bases respectively, with 9 bases between them. The DNA for the CDR3 is TGCAGCGTTGAGGTTGGGTCCAATCAGCCCCAGCATTTT. This sequence encodes CSVEVGSNQPQHF.